This entry lists 14 T cell receptor beta chains sequenced from one sample in a study of regulatory and conventional T cells in RAG deficiency. The table came from immunoSEQ multiplex PCR; TCRdb's copy has only in-frame clones and leaves some out. The sample includes 20,000 to 25,000 clones, 93% of them seen just once. The sorted conventional CD4+ T cells were CD25-low and CD127-high, with genomic DNA sequenced. Another study also made use of these data, one on regulatory T cells. From that second work: Amplification used 52 TRBV primers and 13 TRBJ primers.

The sequencing sample was made of CD4+ T cells sorted from blood. Receptors originate from a human donor in good health.

CDR3 residues: CASSLQGVGETQYF. In DNA form, the CDR3 reads TGTGCCAGCAGTCTGCAGGGTGTGGGTGAGACCCAGTACTTC. This chain joins TRBV2 and TRBJ2-5, with D perhaps matching TRBD1 (5 bases). The CDR3 sequence is 14 residues long. The V end lost 5 bases, the J end lost 5 bases, and 15 bases lay between the germline ends. Germline V gene data show CDR1 as SNHLY and CDR2 as FYNNEI.

This clone is a singleton in its sample. V gene TRBV30 combines with J gene TRBJ1-4; D may be TRBD1 (5 bases). From germline, CDR1 is GTSNPN and CDR2 SVGIG (reference sequence). The CDR3 consists of 15 residues. With 3 bases removed from V and 3 bases from J, the gap between germline ends came to 14 bases. The CDR3 DNA reads TGTGCCTGGAGAGTTCGGGGGTCGCCTAATGAAAAACTGTTTTTT. Translation gives CAWRVRGSPNEKLFF.

DNA of the CDR3: TGTGCCAGCAGCAATTACACTGAAGCTTTCTTT. Translation gives CASSNYTEAFF. The chain joins TRBV2 to TRBJ1-1; D is undetermined. The CDR3 runs 11 residues. Trimming shortened V by 6 bases and J by 3 bases, and 5 bases separated the two germline ends. Per germline, CDR1 SNHLY and CDR2 FYNNEI.

The chain uses TRBV29-1 and TRBJ1-4; unclear D gene. The CDR3 length is 11 residues. Germline CDR1 is SQVTM and CDR2 is ANQGSEA. Trimming cost V 5 bases and J 8 bases, with 9 bases left between them. The CDR3 protein is CSVRTAEKLFF. DNA for the CDR3: TGCAGCGTTCGTACAGCAGAAAAACTGTTTTTT.

The rearrangement uses TRBV4-1 and TRBJ2-5, with D possibly being TRBD1 or TRBD2 (5 bases each). Germline V gives CDR1 MGHRA, CDR2 YSYEKL. Trimming removed 2 bases at V and 2 bases at J, with 21 bases between. This CDR3 has 18 residues. The CDR3 nucleotides read TGCGCCAGCAGCCAATCCCTAGGGGCGGGTGGGGAGCAAGAGACCCAGTACTTC. Its protein product is CASSQSLGAGGEQETQYF.

The genes are TRBV7-3 and TRBJ2-6; D may be TRBD1 or TRBD2 (6 bases each). There are 17 residues in the CDR3. Germline values: CDR1 SGHTA, CDR2 FQGTGA. Trimming left V 5 bases short and J 0 bases short, with 14 bases between. The CDR3 loop is CASSVEGGLSGANVLTF. The CDR3 DNA reads as TGTGCCAGCAGCGTCGAGGGGGGACTCTCTGGGGCCAACGTCCTGACTTTC.

The chain joins TRBV19 to TRBJ2-4; D remains ambiguous. This CDR3 is 16 amino acids long. The V end was cut by 1 base, the J end by 0 bases, with 10 bases between. From germline, CDR1 is LNHDA and CDR2 SQIVND (reference sequence). CDR3 amino acids: CASSIGDRIAKNIQYF. DNA for the CDR3: TGTGCCAGTAGTATAGGAGACCGAATAGCCAAAAACATTCAGTACTTC.

This chain connects TRBV5-1 to TRBJ2-7; no clear D. The CDR3 totals 11 residues. Trimming shortened V by 3 bases and J by 2 bases, and 3 bases separated the two germline ends. CDR1 and CDR2 from the germline V gene are SGHRS and YFSETQ. The CDR3 nucleotides are TGCGCCAGCAGCTCGACCTACGAGCAGTACTTC. The encoded protein is CASSSTYEQYF.

The gene calls are TRBV4-1 and TRBJ2-7; 12 nucleotides line up with TRBD2. This CDR3 comprises 15 residues. The ends lost 4 bases at V and 2 bases at J; junction bases unmatched: 3. The germline V gene has CDR1 MGHRA and CDR2 YSYEKL. The CDR3 region is CASSLRLAGAYEQYF. CDR3 coding DNA: TGCGCCAGCAGCCTTCGACTAGCGGGGGCCTACGAGCAGTACTTC.

This chain uses TRBV18 with TRBJ2-2; possibly TRBD1 or TRBD2 for D (5 bases each). Trimming shortened V by 4 bases and J by 3 bases, and 12 bases separated the two germline ends. This CDR3 comprises 15 residues. The germline V gene encodes CDR1 KGHSH and CDR2 LQKENI. CDR3 protein: CASSLRRGDTGELFF. The CDR3 coding sequence is TGTGCCAGCTCACTCCGACGGGGCGACACCGGGGAGCTGTTTTTT.

This clone was counted between two and nine times. The chain carries TRBV10-1 and TRBJ2-3; no firm D call. Looked up from germline, CDR1 is WNHNN and CDR2 is SYGVQD (reference sequence). This CDR3 spans 13 amino acids. V was trimmed by 0 bases and J by 2 bases, leaving 3 bases between them. CDR3 DNA: TGCGCCAGCAGTGAGTCCAACACAGATACGCAGTATTTT. Protein: CASSESNTDTQYF.

The chain employs TRBV29-1 and TRBJ1-2, with 7 bases lining up with TRBD1. This CDR3 has 13 amino acids. V shed 7 bases and J 3 bases; nucleotides not matched to a gene: 8. The germline gives CDR1 SQVTM, CDR2 ANQGSEA. CDR3 sequence: CSARQGIDYGYTF. The CDR3 nucleotides are TGCAGCGCTAGACAGGGAATCGACTATGGCTACACCTTC.

The chain's CDR3 is CASSLKPYTGELFF. The CDR3 DNA is TGTGCCAGCAGTTTGAAACCGTATACCGGGGAGCTGTTTTTT. The chain joins TRBV28 to TRBJ2-2; D ambiguous. The germline V gene encodes CDR1 MDHEN and CDR2 SYDVKM. Trimming took 3 bases from V and 5 from J, leaving 10 bases between them. This CDR3 has 14 residues.

This clone occurred once. CDR3 DNA: TGTGCCAGCAGTGTAGGGGTCGGTGGGGGAGCGGAGACCCAGTACTTC. Amino acid sequence: CASSVGVGGGAETQYF. This sequence joins TRBV6-1 and TRBJ2-5, with D perhaps being TRBD1 or TRBD2 (5 bases each). Germline values: CDR1 MNHNS, CDR2 SASEGT. The V gene lost 4 bases and the J gene lost 5 bases, with 20 bases spanning the gap. The CDR3 has 16 amino acids.